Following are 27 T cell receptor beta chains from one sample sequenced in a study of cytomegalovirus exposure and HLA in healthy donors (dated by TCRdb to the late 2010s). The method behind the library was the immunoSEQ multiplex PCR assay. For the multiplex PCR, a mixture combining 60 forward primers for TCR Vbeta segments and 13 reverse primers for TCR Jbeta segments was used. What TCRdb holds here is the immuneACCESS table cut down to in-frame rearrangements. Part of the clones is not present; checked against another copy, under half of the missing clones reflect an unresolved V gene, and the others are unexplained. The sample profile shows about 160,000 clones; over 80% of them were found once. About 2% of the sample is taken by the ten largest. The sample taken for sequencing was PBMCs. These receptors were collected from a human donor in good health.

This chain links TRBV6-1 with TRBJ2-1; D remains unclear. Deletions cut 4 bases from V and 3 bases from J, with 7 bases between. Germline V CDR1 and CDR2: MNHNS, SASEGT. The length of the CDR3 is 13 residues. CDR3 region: CASSVLLYNEQFF. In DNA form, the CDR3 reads TGTGCCAGCAGTGTCCTACTCTACAATGAGCAGTTCTTC.

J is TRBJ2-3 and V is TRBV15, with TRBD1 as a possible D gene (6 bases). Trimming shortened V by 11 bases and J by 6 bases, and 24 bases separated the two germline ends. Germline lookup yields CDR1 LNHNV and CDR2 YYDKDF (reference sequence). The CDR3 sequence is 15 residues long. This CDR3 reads CAPVGPQERGDTQYF. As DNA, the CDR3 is TGTGCCCCGGTGGGGCCTCAAGAAAGGGGGGATACGCAGTATTTT.

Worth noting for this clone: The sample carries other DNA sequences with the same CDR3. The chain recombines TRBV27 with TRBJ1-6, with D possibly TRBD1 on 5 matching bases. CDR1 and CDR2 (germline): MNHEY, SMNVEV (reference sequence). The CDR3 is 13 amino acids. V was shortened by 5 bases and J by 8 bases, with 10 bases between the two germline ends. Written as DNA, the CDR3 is TGTGCCAGCAGTAGGCAGGGATATTCACCCCTCCACTTT. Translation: CASSRQGYSPLHF.

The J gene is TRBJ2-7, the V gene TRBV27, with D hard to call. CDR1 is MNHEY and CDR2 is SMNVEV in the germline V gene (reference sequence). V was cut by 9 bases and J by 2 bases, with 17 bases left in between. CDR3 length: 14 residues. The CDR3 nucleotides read TGTGCCAGTAAAAAGCTTAGTAGCCCCTACGAGCAGTACTTC. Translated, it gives CASKKLSSPYEQYF.

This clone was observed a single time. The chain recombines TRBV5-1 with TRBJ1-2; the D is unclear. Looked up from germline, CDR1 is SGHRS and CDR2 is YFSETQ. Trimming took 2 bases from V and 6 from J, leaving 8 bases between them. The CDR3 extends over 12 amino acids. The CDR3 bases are TGCGCCAGCAGCTTCTTCGGTGATGGCTACACCTTC. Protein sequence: CASSFFGDGYTF.

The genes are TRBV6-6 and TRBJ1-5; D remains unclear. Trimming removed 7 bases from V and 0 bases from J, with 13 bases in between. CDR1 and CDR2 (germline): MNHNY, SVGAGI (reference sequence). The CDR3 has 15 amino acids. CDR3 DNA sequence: TGTGCCAGCAAACGCGGATCTTATAGCAATCAGCCCCAGCATTTT. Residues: CASKRGSYSNQPQHF.

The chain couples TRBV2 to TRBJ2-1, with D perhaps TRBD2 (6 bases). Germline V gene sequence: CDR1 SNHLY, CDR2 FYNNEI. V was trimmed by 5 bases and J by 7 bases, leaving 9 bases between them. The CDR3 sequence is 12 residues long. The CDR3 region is CASSRSGNEQFF. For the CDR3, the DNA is TGTGCCAGCAGTCGCAGCGGGAATGAGCAGTTCTTC.

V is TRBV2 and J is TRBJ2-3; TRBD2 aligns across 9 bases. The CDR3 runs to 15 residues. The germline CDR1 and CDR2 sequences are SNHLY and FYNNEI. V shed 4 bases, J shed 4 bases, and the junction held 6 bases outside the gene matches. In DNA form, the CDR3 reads TGTGCCAGCAGTGTACTGGCGGGGGGGTCAGATACGCAGTATTTT. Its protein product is CASSVLAGGSDTQYF.

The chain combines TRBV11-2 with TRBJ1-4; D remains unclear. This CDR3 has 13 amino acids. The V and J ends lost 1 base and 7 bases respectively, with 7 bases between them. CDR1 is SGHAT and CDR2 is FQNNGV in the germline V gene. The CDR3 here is CASSLVRGEKLFF. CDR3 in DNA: TGTGCCAGCAGCTTAGTTCGGGGTGAAAAACTGTTTTTT.

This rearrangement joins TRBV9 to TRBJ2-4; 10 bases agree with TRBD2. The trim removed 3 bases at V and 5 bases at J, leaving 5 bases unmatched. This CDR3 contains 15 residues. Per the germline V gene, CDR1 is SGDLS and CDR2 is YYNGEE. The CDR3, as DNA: TGTGCCAGCAGCGCTTTTAGCGGGGGGCAAAACATTCAGTACTTC. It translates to CASSAFSGGQNIQYF.

The CDR3 nucleotides are TGCGCCAGCAGCCAAGTCGCGGGGGGGCAGACAGATACGCAGTATTTT. Amino acid sequence: CASSQVAGGQTDTQYF. V usage is TRBV4-3 and J usage is TRBJ2-3; TRBD2 agrees at 9 bases. V lost 1 base to trimming and J lost 3 bases; unmatched junction nucleotides: 5. CDR3 length equals 16 residues. Germline values: CDR1 LGHNA, CDR2 YSLEER.

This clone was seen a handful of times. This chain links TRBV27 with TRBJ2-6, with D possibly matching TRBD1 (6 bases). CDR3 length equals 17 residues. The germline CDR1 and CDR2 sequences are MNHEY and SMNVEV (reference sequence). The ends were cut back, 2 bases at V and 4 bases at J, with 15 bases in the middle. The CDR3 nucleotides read TGTGCCAGCAGTTTAATGGGGGCGCTCGCCGGGGCCAACGTCCTGACTTTC. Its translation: CASSLMGALAGANVLTF.

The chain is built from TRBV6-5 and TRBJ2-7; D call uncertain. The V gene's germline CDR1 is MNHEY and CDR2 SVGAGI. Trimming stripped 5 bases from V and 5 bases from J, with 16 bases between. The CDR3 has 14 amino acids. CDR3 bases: TGTGCCAGCAGTGAAATAGCTACCCTTAACGAGCAGTACTTC. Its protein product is CASSEIATLNEQYF.

CDR3 coding DNA: TGTGCCAGCGGAAAGGACAGGGTGTATACGCAGTATTTT. Protein: CASGKDRVYTQYF. V and J are TRBV6-5 and TRBJ2-3; the match to TRBD1 covers 8 bases. This CDR3 has 13 amino acids. J lost 7 bases, V lost 8 bases, and 8 bases had no gene match. Germline values: CDR1 MNHEY, CDR2 SVGAGI.

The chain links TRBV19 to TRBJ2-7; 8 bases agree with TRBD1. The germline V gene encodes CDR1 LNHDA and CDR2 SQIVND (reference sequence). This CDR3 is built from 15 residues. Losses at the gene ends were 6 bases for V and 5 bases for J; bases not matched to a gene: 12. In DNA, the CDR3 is TGTGCCAGTAGACCCGGACAGGGAATTCGGAACGAGCAGTACTTC. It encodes CASRPGQGIRNEQYF.

The CDR3 loop is CASSRQGPSYNEQFF. CDR3 nucleotides: TGTGCCAGTAGTAGACAGGGGCCCTCCTACAATGAGCAGTTCTTC. The rearrangement uses TRBV19 and TRBJ2-1; 8 nucleotides align to TRBD1. The germline V gene has CDR1 LNHDA and CDR2 SQIVND (reference sequence). This CDR3 comprises 15 residues. Losses at the gene ends were 4 bases for V and 0 bases for J; bases not matched to a gene: 2.

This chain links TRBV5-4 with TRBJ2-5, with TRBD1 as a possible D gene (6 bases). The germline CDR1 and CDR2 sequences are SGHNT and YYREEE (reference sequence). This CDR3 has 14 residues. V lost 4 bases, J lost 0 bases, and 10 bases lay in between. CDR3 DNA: TGTGCCAGCAGCACCGGACAGAACCAAGAGACCCAGTACTTC. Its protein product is CASSTGQNQETQYF.

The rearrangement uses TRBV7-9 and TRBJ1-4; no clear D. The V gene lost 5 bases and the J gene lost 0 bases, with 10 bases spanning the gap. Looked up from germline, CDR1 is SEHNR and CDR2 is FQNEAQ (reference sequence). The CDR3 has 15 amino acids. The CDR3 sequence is CASSLPSTTNEKLFF. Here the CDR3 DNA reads TGTGCCAGCAGCCTCCCTAGTACAACTAATGAAAAACTGTTTTTT.

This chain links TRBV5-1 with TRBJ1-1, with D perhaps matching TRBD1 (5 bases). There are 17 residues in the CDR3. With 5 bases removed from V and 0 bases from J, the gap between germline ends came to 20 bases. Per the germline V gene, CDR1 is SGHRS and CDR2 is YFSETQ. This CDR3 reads CASSRTGTNTLNTEAFF. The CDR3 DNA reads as TGCGCCAGCAGTCGTACAGGAACGAACACCCTGAACACTGAAGCTTTCTTT.

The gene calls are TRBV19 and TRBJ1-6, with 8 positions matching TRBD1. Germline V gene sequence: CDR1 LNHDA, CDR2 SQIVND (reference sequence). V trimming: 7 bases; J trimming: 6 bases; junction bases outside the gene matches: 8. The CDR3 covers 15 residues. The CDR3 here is CASTTRTGSNSPLHF. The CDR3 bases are TGTGCCAGTACCACCCGGACAGGGAGTAATTCACCCCTCCACTTT.

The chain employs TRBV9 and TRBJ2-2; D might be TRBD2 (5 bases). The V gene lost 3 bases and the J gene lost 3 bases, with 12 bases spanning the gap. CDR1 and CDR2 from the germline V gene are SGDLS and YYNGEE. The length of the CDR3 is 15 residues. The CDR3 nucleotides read TGTGCCAGCAGCGCGACACTAGTGTACACCGGGGAGCTGTTTTTT. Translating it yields CASSATLVYTGELFF.

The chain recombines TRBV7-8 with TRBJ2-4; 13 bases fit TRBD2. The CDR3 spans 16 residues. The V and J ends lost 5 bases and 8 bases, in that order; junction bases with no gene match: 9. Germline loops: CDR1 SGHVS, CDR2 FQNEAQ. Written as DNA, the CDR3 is TGTGCCAGCAGCATTGAACTAGCGGGGGGGCCGGACATTCAGTACTTC. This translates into CASSIELAGGPDIQYF. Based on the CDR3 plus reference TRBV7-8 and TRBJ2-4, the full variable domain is GAGVSQSPRYKVAKRGQDVALRCDPISGHVSLFWYQQALGQGPEFLTYFQNEAQLDKSGLPSDRFFAERPEGSVSTLKIQRTQQEDSAVYLCASSIELAGGPDIQYFGAGTRLSVL.

The CDR3 nucleotides are TGTGCCAGCAGCTCCCCGGGGGCAGGGGGGTACGAGCAGTACTTC. It is translated as CASSSPGAGGYEQYF. The chain joins TRBV11-3 to TRBJ2-7; the D gene is possibly TRBD1 (7 bases). Trimming took off 4 bases at V and 4 bases at J, with 17 bases between the two ends. CDR1 is SGHNT and CDR2 is YENEEA in the germline V gene. This CDR3 has 15 residues.

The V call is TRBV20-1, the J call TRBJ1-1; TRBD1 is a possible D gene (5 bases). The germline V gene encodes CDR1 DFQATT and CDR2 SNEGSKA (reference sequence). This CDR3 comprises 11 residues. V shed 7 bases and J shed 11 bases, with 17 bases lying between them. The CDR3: CSVELGGGAFF. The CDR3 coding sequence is TGCAGTGTAGAGCTGGGGGGAGGGGCTTTCTTT.

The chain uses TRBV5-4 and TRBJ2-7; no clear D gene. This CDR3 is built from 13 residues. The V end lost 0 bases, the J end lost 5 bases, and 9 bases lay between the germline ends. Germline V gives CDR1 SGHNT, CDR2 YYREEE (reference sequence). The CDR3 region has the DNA TGTGCCAGCAGCTTGGATCGTATTAACGAGCAGTACTTC. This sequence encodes CASSLDRINEQYF.

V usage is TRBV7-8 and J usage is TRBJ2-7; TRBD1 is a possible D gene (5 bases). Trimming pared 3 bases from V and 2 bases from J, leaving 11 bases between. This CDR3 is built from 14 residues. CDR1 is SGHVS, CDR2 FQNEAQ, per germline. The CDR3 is CASSFSGQAYEQYF. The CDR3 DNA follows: TGTGCCAGCAGCTTTTCAGGACAAGCCTACGAGCAGTACTTC.

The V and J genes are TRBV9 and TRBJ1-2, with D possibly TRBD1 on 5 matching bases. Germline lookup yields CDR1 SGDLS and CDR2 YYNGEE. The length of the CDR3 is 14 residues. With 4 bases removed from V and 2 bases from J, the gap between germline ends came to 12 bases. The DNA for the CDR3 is TGTGCCAGCAGCACCCCGACAGCAAACTATGGCTACACCTTC. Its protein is CASSTPTANYGYTF.